Following are 6 T cell receptor beta chains from one sample sequenced in a study of T cell repertoires in cytomegalovirus infection (dated by TCRdb to about 2019). Instrument used: Illumina HiSeq 1500. The public reads were run again by TCRdb, first through fastp at Q25 and then through MiXCR, and only productive beta chains were kept. Every distinct CDR3 protein forms one entry, paired with its most common genes and DNA. The sample table holds approximately 730,000 distinct CDR3 sequences, of which almost 30% were seen once. The top ten hold around 13% of the sample. Interpreted using the paper, the treatment or condition label stands for: in vitro stimulation with specific CMV peptide epitopes to enrich CMV-specific T cells. Their recognized antigens are unknown. The sample in question was cultured CD8+ T cells from PBMCs, obtained from culture after CMV antigen stimulation. The source of these receptors is a human donor in good health (CMV status not recorded). Some clones in this sample may be carry-over from other donors' samples.

The V call is TRBV9, the J call TRBJ2-5; D perhaps matches TRBD2 (6 bases). Germline CDR1 reads SGDLS; CDR2 reads YYNGEE. The CDR3 has 13 residues. Deletions cut 4 bases from V and 6 bases from J, with 13 bases between. CDR3 in amino acids: CASSLEGRKTQYF. The CDR3 DNA follows: TGTGCCAGCAGCTTAGAAGGGAGGAAGACCCAGTACTTC.

This clonotype appeared a few times. CDR3 in amino acids: CATSDTTRIGNTEAFF. The CDR3 DNA sequence: TGTGCCACCAGTGACACTACCAGGATAGGGAACACTGAAGCTTTCTTT. This rearrangement joins TRBV24-1 to TRBJ1-1; no clear D. V was pared by 4 bases and J by 1 base, with 15 bases between. Germline V gene data show CDR1 as KGHDR and CDR2 as SFDVKD. The CDR3 runs 16 residues.

The V gene is TRBV20-1, the J gene TRBJ2-2, with 7 bases identical to TRBD1. Trimming cost V 8 bases and J 7 bases; bases outside gene matches: 7. CDR3 length equals 12 residues. Germline lookup yields CDR1 DFQATT and CDR2 SNEGSKA (reference sequence). CDR3 in amino acids: CSSTGFDGELFF. The CDR3 DNA reads as TGCAGTTCGACAGGGTTCGACGGGGAGCTGTTTTTT.

The gene calls are TRBV6-1 and TRBJ2-1, with TRBD2 matching 7 bases. V dropped 10 bases and J dropped 6; count of bases not matched to a gene: 6. The CDR3 is 12 amino acids. Germline V gene lookup returns CDR1 MNHNS and CDR2 SASEGT. This chain's CDR3 is CATSPGGNEQFF. CDR3 DNA: TGTGCCACCTCTCCGGGGGGCAATGAGCAGTTCTTC.

This clonotype has a handful of counts. The CDR3 region is CASSLGAGPSYEQYV. The CDR3 DNA reads as TGCGCCAGCAGCTTGGGGGCAGGGCCCTCCTACGAGCAGTACGTC. This sequence joins TRBV5-1 and TRBJ2-7; TRBD1 might be the D (5 bases). The ends were cut back, 0 bases at V and 0 bases at J, with 10 bases in the middle. The CDR3 loop spans 15 amino acids. CDR1 SGHRS and CDR2 YFSETQ come from the germline V gene.

The chain couples TRBV27 to TRBJ1-6; D remains ambiguous. The length of the CDR3 is 21 residues. The V gene lost 5 bases and the J gene lost 1 base, with 27 bases spanning the gap. Germline V CDR1 and CDR2: MNHEY, SMNVEV (reference sequence). CDR3 coding DNA: TGTGCCAGCAGTCCCATATCCCCTCATAACCCGGCCCTTTCCTATAATTCACCCCTCCACTTT. Amino acid sequence: CASSPISPHNPALSYNSPLHF.